Each of the 25 T cell receptor beta chains below was sequenced from the same sample in a study of neurological immune-mediated disorders. TCRdb reanalysed the 5' RACE reads using MiXCR and keeps one entry per CDR3 protein. This table has roughly 80,000 distinct CDR3 sequences, roughly 10% appearing once. Sequenced input: PBMCs. These receptors all stem from a man aged 45-65 years in good health.

This clonotype appeared many times. V is TRBV2 and J is TRBJ1-6; D gene unclear. Germline values: CDR1 SNHLY, CDR2 FYNNEI. V was clipped by 5 bases and J by 14 bases, with 13 bases between them. The CDR3 is made up of 12 amino acids. The CDR3 loop reads CASSLSEVALHF. Here the CDR3 DNA reads TGTGCCAGCAGTCTTTCAGAGGTCGCCCTCCACTTT.

This clonotype came up many times. The V gene is TRBV20-1, the J gene TRBJ1-6; D unclear. Trimming took 0 bases from V and 4 from J, leaving 13 bases between them. This CDR3 contains 16 residues. CDR1 is DFQATT and CDR2 is SNEGSKA in the germline V gene (reference sequence). CDR3 DNA sequence: TGCAGTGCTAGAGATCATCAGACGGTGTATAATTCACCCCTCCACTTT. This translates into CSARDHQTVYNSPLHF.

This clonotype was detected ten times or more. The chain uses TRBV7-6 and TRBJ2-5; D not resolved. Trimming took 10 bases from V and 2 from J, leaving 17 bases between them. Germline V gives CDR1 SGHVS, CDR2 FNYEAQ. The CDR3 has 14 amino acids. CDR3 DNA: TGTGCCACCACCCGAGACGGATCTCAAGAGACCCAGTACTTC. Amino acids: CATTRDGSQETQYF.

This clonotype appeared many times. This rearrangement joins TRBV5-1 to TRBJ1-1; a weak D match, TRBD1 (5 bases). This CDR3 has 15 residues. Trimming pared 1 base from V and 1 base from J, leaving 11 bases between. The V gene's germline CDR1 is SGHRS and CDR2 YFSETQ. This CDR3 is CASSLQTGPNTEAFF. The CDR3 DNA reads as TGCGCCAGCAGCTTGCAGACGGGGCCGAACACTGAAGCTTTCTTT.

This clonotype was picked up many times. The V call is TRBV6-1, the J call TRBJ2-5, with D perhaps given as TRBD1 or TRBD2 (5 bases each). Trimming took off 6 bases at V and 4 bases at J, with 9 bases between the two ends. Germline loops: CDR1 MNHNS, CDR2 SASEGT. This CDR3 has 12 residues. The CDR3 DNA is TGTGCCAGCAGAGATGGGGGAGAGACCCAGTACTTC. Translated, it gives CASRDGGETQYF.

This clonotype was seen many times. The chain links TRBV5-1 to TRBJ1-4, with 10 bases matching TRBD1. V was pared by 4 bases and J by 3 bases, with 6 bases of the junction left unmatched. Germline lookup yields CDR1 SGHRS and CDR2 YFSETQ. CDR3 length: 16 amino acids. The CDR3, as DNA: TGCGCCAGCAGCCCGGACAGGGGGGGCGCTAATGAAAAACTGTTTTTT. It translates to CASSPDRGGANEKLFF.

Ten or more counts support this clonotype. The V call is TRBV7-2, the J call TRBJ2-2; D ambiguous. This CDR3 contains 15 residues. Per germline, CDR1 SGHTA and CDR2 FQGNSA. V was clipped by 2 bases and J by 5 bases, with 12 bases between them. DNA for the CDR3: TGTGCCAGCAGCTTATATGGCAGGACGACCGGGGAGCTGTTTTTT. Amino acid sequence: CASSLYGRTTGELFF.

This clonotype occurred many times. The J gene is TRBJ2-2, the V gene TRBV7-9; possibly TRBD2 for D (6 bases). The CDR3 totals 13 residues. V lost 6 bases and J 10 bases, leaving 15 bases between the germline ends. The germline V gene has CDR1 SEHNR and CDR2 FQNEAQ (reference sequence). CDR3 loop: CASSSIERAELFF. Written as DNA, the CDR3 is TGTGCCAGCAGTTCGATTGAGCGGGCGGAGCTGTTTTTT.

This clonotype was seen repeatedly, ten times or more. This sequence joins TRBV7-8 and TRBJ2-5, with D maybe TRBD1 (6 bases). There are 15 residues in the CDR3. Per the germline V gene, CDR1 is SGHVS and CDR2 is FQNEAQ. V was pared by 5 bases and J by 5 bases, with 18 bases between. The CDR3: CASSPRDTNGETQYF. The CDR3 DNA reads as TGTGCCAGCAGCCCCCGGGACACCAATGGGGAGACCCAGTACTTC.

The table lists this clonotype with many counts. The chain combines TRBV5-1 with TRBJ1-5, with D unclear. The germline V and J ends were trimmed by 4 bases and 2 bases, with 7 bases remaining between them. The CDR3 has 13 amino acids. In germline, CDR1 is SGHRS, CDR2 YFSETQ. CDR3 nucleotides: TGCGCCAGCAGCCAGGAGGGCAATCAGCCCCAGCATTTT. Translation: CASSQEGNQPQHF.

This clonotype was observed many times. The V and J genes are TRBV5-1 and TRBJ2-1; 8 positions agree with TRBD2. The CDR3 totals 16 residues. Trimming removed 0 bases from V and 5 bases from J; junction bases left unmatched: 7. Germline V CDR1 and CDR2: SGHRS, YFSETQ. CDR3 bases: TGCGCCAGCAGCTTGGGGGGACTAGAAGTCCACAATGAGCAGTTCTTC. Protein product: CASSLGGLEVHNEQFF.

In its sample, this clonotype was seen many times. The CDR3 nucleotides are TGCAGTGCTTTACGACGGGACTCAATAAGGTCTGGGGCCAACGTCCTGACTTTC. Translation gives CSALRRDSIRSGANVLTF. The chain has TRBV20-1 and TRBJ2-6, with D perhaps TRBD2 (6 bases). Trimming left V 5 bases short and J 1 base short, with 21 bases between. The germline CDR1 and CDR2 sequences are DFQATT and SNEGSKA (reference sequence). CDR3 length equals 18 residues.

There are many counts of this clonotype. The chain combines TRBV20-1 with TRBJ2-7, with TRBD2 identical over 8 bases. Germline V gives CDR1 DFQATT, CDR2 SNEGSKA (reference sequence). The J segment lost 3 bases and the V segment lost 0 bases, leaving 7 bases of the junction unmatched. The CDR3 length is 15 residues. CDR3 sequence reads: CSAREVGLAGYEQYF. CDR3 nucleotides: TGCAGTGCTAGAGAGGTGGGTCTAGCGGGCTACGAGCAGTACTTC.

In its sample, this clonotype was seen many times. The chain joins TRBV4-1 to TRBJ2-1; D might be TRBD2 (6 bases). Germline loops: CDR1 MGHRA, CDR2 YSYEKL. The V and J ends lost 1 base and 4 bases respectively, with 17 bases between them. The CDR3 totals 17 residues. CDR3 sequence: CASSQGMGGESYNEQFF. The CDR3 nucleotides are TGCGCCAGCAGCCAAGGCATGGGGGGTGAGTCTTACAATGAGCAGTTCTTC.

This clonotype was recorded many times. The gene calls are TRBV21-1 and TRBJ2-5; the table's D call, TRBD1, has no DNA check behind it. TRBV21-1 has pseudogene status. The CDR3 is 13 residues long. The CDR3 DNA follows: TGTGCCAGCAGCAGCCGACAGGGAGGGACCCAGTACTTC. Encoded protein: CASSSRQGGTQYF.

This clonotype was observed many times. The J gene is TRBJ2-1, the V gene TRBV6-4, with 7 nucleotides matching TRBD2. Germline CDR1 and CDR2: MRHNA and SNTAGT. The length of the CDR3 is 15 residues. The junction had 7 bases not matched to a gene; V was cut back by 5 bases and J by 3 bases. CDR3 in amino acids: CASSLLADNYNEQFF. In nucleotides, the CDR3 is TGTGCCAGCAGTCTGCTAGCGGATAACTACAATGAGCAGTTCTTC.

This clonotype was seen many times. The rearrangement joins TRBV10-3 to TRBJ2-1; D unclear. This CDR3 contains 14 residues. The V end lost 3 bases, the J end lost 0 bases, and 6 bases lay between the germline ends. CDR1 is ENHRY and CDR2 is SYGVKD in the germline V gene. CDR3 nucleotide sequence: TGTGCCATCAGTGACACGAGCTCCTACAATGAGCAGTTCTTC. Its translation: CAISDTSSYNEQFF.

This clonotype turned up a few times. The chain is built from TRBV7-9 and TRBJ1-6, with D perhaps matching TRBD1 (5 bases). The CDR3 spans 13 residues. CDR1 and CDR2 from the germline V gene are SEHNR and FQNEAQ (reference sequence). V was cut by 5 bases and J by 14 bases, with 16 bases left in between. CDR3 amino acids: CASSEGDLSSLHF. CDR3 coding DNA: TGTGCCAGCAGCGAAGGGGACTTGTCGTCCCTCCACTTT.

This clonotype came up many times. This rearrangement joins TRBV3-1 to TRBJ1-2; possible D gene TRBD1, 6 bases. Per germline, CDR1 LGHDT and CDR2 YNNKEL (reference sequence). This CDR3 spans 13 amino acids. V lost 3 bases, J lost 1 base, and 6 bases lay in between. CDR3 amino acids: CASSQDSNYGYTF. CDR3 nucleotide sequence: TGTGCCAGCAGCCAGGACAGTAACTATGGCTACACCTTC.

This clonotype was recorded at least ten times. The rearrangement links TRBV25-1 to TRBJ2-2; a possible D gene is TRBD2 (6 bases). The length of the CDR3 is 14 residues. Trimming stripped 6 bases from V and 1 base from J, with 9 bases between. Germline V gene sequence: CDR1 MGHDK, CDR2 SYGVNS. The CDR3 is CASRGGVNTGELFF. The CDR3 DNA reads TGTGCCAGCAGGGGCGGGGTGAACACCGGGGAGCTGTTTTTT.

This clonotype was counted only a few times. The chain carries TRBV20-1 and TRBJ2-3; TRBD1 matches 7 bases. J gave up 0 bases and V 3 bases, and 3 bases lay outside the gene matches. The CDR3 has 14 residues. Germline V gene sequence: CDR1 DFQATT, CDR2 SNEGSKA (reference sequence). The CDR3 is CSASTGDSTDTQYF. CDR3 sequence (DNA): TGCAGTGCTAGTACAGGGGATAGCACAGATACGCAGTATTTT.

This clonotype was picked up many times. The chain uses TRBV6-2 or TRBV6-3 and TRBJ2-3; 7 positions agree with TRBD2. Trimming cost V 5 bases and J 1 base; bases outside gene matches: 6. The CDR3 has 15 amino acids. CDR1 MNHEY and CDR2 SVGEGT come from the germline V gene. The CDR3 spells CASSRTSWGTDTQYF. The DNA for the CDR3 is TGTGCCAGCAGTCGGACTAGTTGGGGCACAGATACGCAGTATTTT.

This clonotype was seen many times. The V and J genes are TRBV20-1 and TRBJ2-7; no clear D gene. Trimming stripped 1 base from V and 3 bases from J, with 7 bases between. The CDR3 contains 12 residues. Per germline, CDR1 DFQATT and CDR2 SNEGSKA (reference sequence). CDR3 nucleotides: TGCAGTGCTAGAGTCCCGCACTACGAGCAGTACTTC. This translates into CSARVPHYEQYF.

This clonotype has at least ten counts. CDR3 in DNA: TGCAGCGTTGAAGCTTTAGCGGGGGGACTTGCAGATACGCAGTATTTT. Amino acid sequence: CSVEALAGGLADTQYF. V usage is TRBV29-1 and J usage is TRBJ2-3, with 10 bases identical to TRBD2. From germline, CDR1 is SQVTM and CDR2 ANQGSEA. This CDR3 is built from 16 residues. The trim removed 1 base at V and 4 bases at J, leaving 8 bases unmatched.

V is TRBV5-1 and J is TRBJ1-1; D is undetermined. CDR1 SGHRS and CDR2 YFSETQ come from the germline V gene. Trimming shortened V by 2 bases and J by 6 bases, and 5 bases separated the two germline ends. CDR3 length: 11 residues. The CDR3 DNA sequence: TGCGCCAGCAGCTTAGGGTCTGAAGCTTTCTTT. The encoded protein is CASSLGSEAFF.